The 14 T cell receptor beta chains in this list originate from one sample, sequenced in a study of T cell responses to AZD1222 COVID-19 vaccine. TCRdb's table, derived via immunoSEQ multiplex PCR, lists solely in-frame clones and lacks some. This sample's table has some 150,000 clones. Sample: peripheral blood. Receptors were obtained from an adult in good health.

In DNA form, the CDR3 reads TGTGCCAGCAGTTACATAGGGGCAATCACAGATACGCAGTATTTT. Translating gives CASSYIGAITDTQYF. The V gene is TRBV6-5, the J gene TRBJ2-3; TRBD1 might be the D (5 bases). The CDR3 extends over 15 amino acids. The V gene lost 2 bases and the J gene lost 2 bases, with 11 bases spanning the gap. Looked up from germline, CDR1 is MNHEY and CDR2 is SVGAGI.

V usage is TRBV7-8 and J usage is TRBJ2-3; no clear D gene. V shed 5 bases and J shed 0 bases, with 15 bases lying between them. The length of the CDR3 is 16 residues. The V gene's germline CDR1 is SGHVS and CDR2 FQNEAQ. CDR3 region: CASSPLGKESTDTQYF. The CDR3 DNA is TGTGCCAGCAGCCCGCTGGGGAAGGAAAGCACAGATACGCAGTATTTT.

The chain carries TRBV4-1 and TRBJ2-7; 10 nucleotides match TRBD1. J was trimmed by 2 bases and V by 5 bases; bases with no gene match: 15. This CDR3 is built from 18 residues. In germline, CDR1 is MGHRA, CDR2 YSYEKL. Written as DNA, the CDR3 is TGCGCCAGCAGCTCCGGGACAGGGGCAGCTTCGAAGCCCTACGAGCAGTACTTC. It is translated as CASSSGTGAASKPYEQYF.

The chain uses TRBV5-1 and TRBJ2-7, with 9 positions matching TRBD1. The V and J ends lost 0 bases and 3 bases, in that order; junction bases with no gene match: 4. CDR3 length equals 15 residues. CDR1 is SGHRS, CDR2 YFSETQ, per germline. CDR3 residues: CASSLGQGGFYEQYF. CDR3 nucleotide sequence: TGCGCCAGCAGCTTGGGACAGGGGGGTTTCTACGAGCAGTACTTC. Looking up the rest from reference TRBV5-1 and TRBJ2-7 gives the full variable domain: KAGVTQTPRYLIKTRGQQVTLSCSPISGHRSVSWYQQTPGQGLQFLFEYFSETQRNKGNFPGRFSGRQFSNSRSEMNVSTLELGDSALYLCASSLGQGGFYEQYFGPGTRLTVT.

The J gene is TRBJ1-2, the V gene TRBV9; 9 bases align to TRBD1. Trimming removed 2 bases from V and 6 bases from J; junction bases left unmatched: 2. This CDR3 has 13 residues. Germline V lookup: CDR1 SGDLS, CDR2 YYNGEE. The CDR3 DNA reads as TGTGCCAGCAGCGTGGGGACAGGGAATGGCTACACCTTC. Translating gives CASSVGTGNGYTF.

V and J are TRBV7-3 and TRBJ2-2; TRBD2 is a possible D gene (5 bases). Looked up from germline, CDR1 is SGHTA and CDR2 is FQGTGA. The CDR3 is 13 residues long. V lost 4 bases, J lost 8 bases, and 11 bases lay in between. This chain's CDR3 is CASSSYSGGELFF. As DNA, the CDR3 is TGTGCCAGCAGCTCCTACTCGGGAGGGGAGCTGTTTTTT.

The chain employs TRBV30 and TRBJ1-5; TRBD1 agrees at 8 bases. Per the germline V gene, CDR1 is GTSNPN and CDR2 is SVGIG (reference sequence). The CDR3 consists of 15 residues. J was trimmed by 6 bases and V by 1 base; bases with no gene match: 8. The CDR3 region has the DNA TGTGCCTGGAGTGGGGGGCAGGGGGCGGTTCAGCCCCAGCATTTT. Protein: CAWSGGQGAVQPQHF.

The chain links TRBV19 to TRBJ2-3; D unresolved. In germline, CDR1 is LNHDA, CDR2 SQIVND (reference sequence). Deletions cut 5 bases from V and 2 bases from J, with 8 bases between. The CDR3 runs 13 residues. The DNA for the CDR3 is TGTGCCAGTAGTCGAGACCTCACAGATACGCAGTATTTT. Translated, it gives CASSRDLTDTQYF. Using reference TRBV19 and TRBJ2-3 for the parts outside the CDR3, the full variable domain is DGGITQSPKYLFRKEGQNVTLSCEQNLNHDAMYWYRQDPGQGLRLIYYSQIVNDFQKGDIAEGYSVSREKKESFPLTVTSAQKNPTAFYLCASSRDLTDTQYFGPGTRLTVL.

This rearrangement joins TRBV1 to TRBJ1-6. TRBV1 is an annotated pseudogene. CDR3 length equals 17 residues. The CDR3 spells CTSSQPVGGSYNSPLHF. In DNA form, the CDR3 reads TGCACCAGCAGCCAACCCGTTGGCGGCTCCTATAATTCACCCCTCCACTTT.

This rearrangement joins TRBV19 to TRBJ2-3, with unresolved D. V gave up 1 base and J gave up 9 bases, with 11 bases separating them. Germline V gene sequence: CDR1 LNHDA, CDR2 SQIVND (reference sequence). The CDR3 consists of 13 residues. The CDR3 bases are TGTGCCAGTAGTATAGGCGATCCAAGGACGCAGTATTTT. Translated: CASSIGDPRTQYF.

V gene TRBV18 combines with J gene TRBJ2-5; no definite D call. Deletions cut 2 bases from V and 2 bases from J, with 6 bases between. The germline CDR1 and CDR2 sequences are KGHSH and LQKENI. This CDR3 has 13 amino acids. The CDR3 loop is CASSPERQETQYF. The CDR3 DNA sequence: TGTGCCAGCTCACCAGAGAGGCAAGAGACCCAGTACTTC.

The rearrangement joins TRBV12-3 or TRBV12-4 to TRBJ2-5, with 7 nucleotides matching TRBD1. The CDR3 has 13 residues. V was clipped by 5 bases and J by 7 bases; unmatched bases: 7. The CDR3 DNA reads as TGTGCCAGCAGTCCTGACAGGGTTGGGACCCAGTACTTC. Residues: CASSPDRVGTQYF.

This chain connects TRBV4-1 to TRBJ1-4; a possible D gene is TRBD1 (5 bases). Germline CDR1 MGHRA, CDR2 YSYEKL. Trimming shortened V by 4 bases and J by 7 bases, and 19 bases separated the two germline ends. CDR3 length: 16 amino acids. CDR3 sequence reads: CASSLTMGQGGEKLFF. CDR3 nucleotides: TGCGCCAGCAGCCTCACCATGGGGCAGGGCGGTGAAAAACTGTTTTTT.

J is TRBJ1-3 and V is TRBV2, with D unresolved. The ends were cut back, 6 bases at V and 0 bases at J, with 12 bases in the middle. The CDR3 is made up of 15 amino acids. Germline lookup yields CDR1 SNHLY and CDR2 FYNNEI. The CDR3 bases are TGTGCCAGCAGCCTTGACACCTACTCTGGAAACACCATATATTTT. Residues: CASSLDTYSGNTIYF.